This TCR beta chain appears in the sequencing data of a study of T cells in Graves' hyperthyroidism and ophthalmopathy. Study-level findings and limits: Appearing also in blood were most of the thyroid clonotypes expanded above 0.001. By a 13 V-J model, ophthalmopathy was set apart from stable hyperthyroidism.

Uncontrolled infection, other autoimmune disease, pregnancy or lactation disqualified patients from enrolment. Amplified regions were TCR beta CDR3 sequences from RNA transcripts. During a first-round RT-PCR of the TCR CDR3, the HTBI primer set was used. TCRdb redid the calling of the multiplex PCR reads with MiXCR, one entry per CDR3 protein. The sample lists approximately 600,000 distinct CDR3 sequences, roughly 15% seen once, with less than 4.5% in the top ten. This CDR3 contains 13 residues. The V and J ends lost 5 bases and 2 bases respectively, with 9 bases between them. Germline CDR1 is MNHEY and CDR2 is SVGEGT. This clonotype showed up many times. Its antigen is not known.

Sequences were obtained from blood. This TCR derives from a woman younger than 45 with Graves' hyperthyroidism. The chain links TRBV6-2 or TRBV6-3 to TRBJ1-2; D might be TRBD1 (5 bases). In nucleotides, the CDR3 is TGTGCCAGCAGTACGGGGCTGAACTATGGCTACACCTTC. Amino acids: CASSTGLNYGYTF.